These 3 T cell receptor beta chains were sequenced from one sample in a study of PD-1 blockade in classical Hodgkin lymphoma. Profiled with immunoSEQ multiplex PCR; TCRdb holds only in-frame clones, not every one. The sample has about 110,000 clones, roughly nine tenths seen once. No patient escaped relapse after autologous stem cell transplantation, and brentuximab vedotin exposure varied. The sample consisted of peripheral blood mononuclear cells (PBMCs), taken before the second cycle of nivolumab. Every receptor here comes from a human donor with classical Hodgkin lymphoma.

This clone was observed a single time. The genes are TRBV18 and TRBJ1-1; no reliable D call. This CDR3 is 14 amino acids long. The germline V and J ends were trimmed by 5 bases and 3 bases, with 13 bases remaining between them. Germline CDR1 is KGHSH and CDR2 is LQKENI. The CDR3 DNA reads TGTGCCAGCTCATACGGGTTGGAGGACACTGAAGCTTTCTTT. This codes for CASSYGLEDTEAFF.

The chain carries TRBV9 and TRBJ2-2; the D is unclear. This CDR3 has 16 amino acids. Germline assignment: CDR1 SGDLS and CDR2 YYNGEE. Trimming left V 3 bases short and J 1 base short, with 13 bases between. CDR3 residues: CASSAPAWVNTGELFF. The CDR3 DNA reads TGTGCCAGCAGCGCTCCCGCGTGGGTGAACACCGGGGAGCTGTTTTTT.

V usage is TRBV14 and J usage is TRBJ2-3; TRBD2 matches 10 bases. The CDR3 consists of 16 residues. Trimming cost V 3 bases and J 0 bases; bases outside gene matches: 3. Germline CDR1 SGHDN, CDR2 FVKESK. CDR3 loop: CASSQRLAGSTDTQYF. DNA of the CDR3: TGTGCCAGCAGCCAGAGACTAGCGGGTAGCACAGATACGCAGTATTTT.